This T cell receptor (beta chain) was documented in a study of human T cells and chemical hapten exposure. As for the study in general: DPC 0.01% went on the upper back by patch test, with reading at 6 days.

TCRdb itself ran the RACE reads through MiXCR, one entry per CDR3 protein. The profile covers around 260,000 distinct CDR3 sequences, with over 8% appearing a single time and approximately 2.3% taken by the ten largest. In its sample, this clonotype was seen a few times. V gave up 5 bases and J gave up 0 bases, with 8 bases separating them. Germline CDR1 is KGHSH and CDR2 is LQKENI. CDR3 length equals 13 residues. Time point indicated: pre-sensitization, week 0. Stated treatment: therapeutic diphenylcyclopropenone sensitization with weekly scalp DPC. The specimen was whole blood, collected in connection with sensitization to the hapten diphenylcyclopropenone (DPC). This sequence was found in a woman aged 40 to 49 with alopecia areata. Some clones in this sample may be carry-over from other donors' samples. The rearrangement joins TRBV18 to TRBJ2-7; no reliable D call. In nucleotides, the CDR3 is TGTGCCAGCTCATCCCCCAGCTCCTACGAGCAGTACTTC. Its protein is CASSSPSSYEQYF.